A selection of T cell receptor beta chains follows, all from one sample in a study of Ad26.COV2.S vaccination and SARS-CoV-2 variants. Measured with immunoSEQ multiplex PCR; TCRdb has only the in-frame clones, and not every one. This repertoire shows approximately 420,000 clones, roughly 90% found once; its top ten account for less than 4.5%. This material consisted of peripheral blood, taken in a trial of Ad26.COV2.S vaccine versus placebo. The receptors were gathered from a person aged 18-65 years who received the Ad26.COV2.S COVID-19 vaccine or a placebo. The CDR3 runs from the conserved cysteine through the conserved F or W. D genes are given only for firm matches. Some rows have no size entry. The others give once, few or many, or a class for an expanded clone.

>-|TRBV27|-|TRBJ1-5
CASSLRGFYSNQPQHF
TGTGCCAGCAGTTTACGGGGCTTTTATAGCAATCAGCCCCAGCATTTT
>-|TRBV10-3|-|TRBJ2-3
CAISGPARDTQYF
TGTGCCATCAGTGGACCGGCCCGGGATACGCAGTATTTT
>-|TRBV5-1|TRBD1|TRBJ1-5
CASSWGTGGYSQPQHF
TGCGCCAGCAGCTGGGGGACAGGGGGATATTCGCAGCCCCAGCATTTT
>-|TRBV6-2/TRBV6-3|-|TRBJ2-3
CASSYSGRAPDTQYF
TGTGCCAGCAGTTACTCGGGCAGGGCTCCAGATACGCAGTATTTT
>-|TRBV9|-|TRBJ2-2
CASSAGMGELFF
TGTGCCAGCAGCGCGGGAATGGGGGAGCTGTTTTTT
>-|TRBV9|-|TRBJ2-4
CASSVEGSQKNIQYF
TGTGCCAGCAGCGTAGAGGGTTCACAGAAAAACATTCAGTACTTC
>-|TRBV10-3|TRBD1|TRBJ2-7
CAISEETGSTYEQYF
TGTGCCATCAGTGAGGAGACAGGGAGTACTTACGAGCAGTACTTC
>-|TRBV30|TRBD2|TRBJ2-5
CAWTGGGLEETQYF
TGTGCCTGGACGGGGGGGGGCCTGGAAGAGACCCAGTACTTC
>-|TRBV4-3|TRBD2|TRBJ2-3
CASSQESSGGSVQYF
TGCGCCAGCAGCCAAGAGTCCAGCGGGGGGAGCGTGCAGTATTTT
>-|TRBV4-3|-|TRBJ1-2
CASSQKIANYGYTF
TGCGCCAGCAGCCAAAAGATAGCTAACTATGGCTACACCTTC
>-|TRBV28|TRBD1|TRBJ1-6
CASSPSRDRGLNSPLHF
TGTGCCAGCAGTCCCTCCCGGGACAGGGGACTTAATTCACCCCTCCACTTT
>-|TRBV4-1|-|TRBJ2-2
CASSQDHFGAGTGELFF
TGCGCCAGCAGCCAAGATCACTTCGGGGCAGGCACCGGGGAGCTGTTTTTT
>-|TRBV7-3|-|TRBJ2-6
CASTTSGANVLTF
TGTGCCAGCACTACCTCTGGGGCCAACGTCCTGACTTTC
>-|TRBV14|TRBD1|TRBJ2-2
CASSQRDRGRTGELFF
TGTGCCAGCAGCCAACGGGACAGGGGGCGGACCGGGGAGCTGTTTTTT
>once|TRBV5-4|-|TRBJ2-2
CASSPGAGELFF
TGTGCCAGCAGCCCGGGGGCCGGGGAGCTGTTTTTT
>-|TRBV9|-|TRBJ1-2
CASSVGTAANYGYTF
TGTGCCAGCAGCGTCGGGACCGCGGCGAACTATGGCTACACCTTC
>-|TRBV18|-|TRBJ1-1
CASSPLKRGGDTEAFF
TGTGCCAGCTCACCACTTAAACGGGGCGGTGACACTGAAGCTTTCTTT
>-|TRBV7-8|TRBD1|TRBJ2-3
CASSFWTGNTDTQYF
TGTGCCAGCAGCTTTTGGACAGGGAACACAGATACGCAGTATTTT